The T cell receptor beta chain under discussion was sequenced for a study of blood T cell repertoires in COVID-19. This clone was detected a few times. A read error may produce the germline difference seen at one junction end. Germline lookup yields CDR1 SGHTA and CDR2 FQGNSA. This CDR3 has 13 residues. Some clones are missing from TCRdb's copy, which holds only in-frame ones; the method was immunoSEQ multiplex PCR. Of some 150,000 clones listed, about 85% are singletons. The origin of this receptor is a woman in her sixties with active or convalescent COVID-19. The V gene is TRBV7-2, the J gene TRBJ2-3, with D maybe TRBD1 (6 bases). Sample: peripheral blood. This chain's CDR3 is CATSLKGADTQYF. CDR3 coding DNA: TGTGCCACCAGCCTCAAGGGGGCAGATACGCAGTATTTT.